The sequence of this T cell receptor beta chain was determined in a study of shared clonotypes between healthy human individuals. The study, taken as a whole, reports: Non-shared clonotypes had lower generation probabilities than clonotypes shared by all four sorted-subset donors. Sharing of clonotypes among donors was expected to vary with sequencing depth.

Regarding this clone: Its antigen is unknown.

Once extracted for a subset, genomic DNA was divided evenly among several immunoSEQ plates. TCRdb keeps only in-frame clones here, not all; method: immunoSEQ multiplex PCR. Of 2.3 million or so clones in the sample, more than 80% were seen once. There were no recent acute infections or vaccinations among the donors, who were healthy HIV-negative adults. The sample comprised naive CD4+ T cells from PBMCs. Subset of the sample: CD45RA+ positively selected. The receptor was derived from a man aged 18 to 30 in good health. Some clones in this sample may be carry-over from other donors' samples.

Here the CDR3 reads CASSSHRTAGGKGQFF. As DNA, the CDR3 is TGTGCCAGCAGTTCCCACCGGACGGCGGGGGGGAAAGGGCAGTTCTTC. V usage is TRBV6-5 and J usage is TRBJ2-1, with 9 bases aligning to TRBD2. Germline V CDR1 and CDR2: MNHEY, SVGAGI. This CDR3 has 16 residues. V shed 4 bases and J 12 bases; nucleotides not matched to a gene: 16.